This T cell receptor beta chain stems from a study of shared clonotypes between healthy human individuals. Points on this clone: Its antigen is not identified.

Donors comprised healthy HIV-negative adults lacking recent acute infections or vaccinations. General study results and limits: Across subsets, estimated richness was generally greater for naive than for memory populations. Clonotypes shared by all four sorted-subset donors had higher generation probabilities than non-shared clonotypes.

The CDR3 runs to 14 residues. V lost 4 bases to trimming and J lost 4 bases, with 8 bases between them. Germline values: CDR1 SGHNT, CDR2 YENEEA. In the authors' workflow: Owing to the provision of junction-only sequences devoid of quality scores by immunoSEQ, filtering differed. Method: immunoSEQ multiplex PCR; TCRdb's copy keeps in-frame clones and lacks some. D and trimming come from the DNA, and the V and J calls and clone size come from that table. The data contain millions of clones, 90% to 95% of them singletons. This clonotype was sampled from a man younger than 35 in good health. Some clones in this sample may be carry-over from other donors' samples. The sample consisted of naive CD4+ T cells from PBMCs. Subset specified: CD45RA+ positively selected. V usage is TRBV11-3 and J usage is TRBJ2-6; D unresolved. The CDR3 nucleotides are TGTGCCAGCAGCTCCTCGAGGGGGGCCAACGTCCTGACTTTC. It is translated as CASSSSRGANVLTF.